Listed below are T cell receptor beta chains from one sample, sequenced in a study of cytomegalovirus exposure and HLA in healthy donors. Data came from immunoSEQ multiplex PCR; TCRdb stores just in-frame clones and leaves some out. The profile shows over 200,000 clones, approximately 81% of them singletons. The specimen sequenced was PBMCs. The receptors shown here come from a human donor in good health. CDR3s include the opening cysteine and the closing phenylalanine or tryptophan. D genes are given only for firm matches. Expanded clones are given a class, and other clones once, few, many or no size at all.

V gene: TRBV19
J gene: TRBJ2-1
clone size: -
D gene: -
CDR3 DNA: TGTGCCAGTAGTCACCCGCCCGGGCGGGTATACGATGAGCAGTTCTTC
CDR3 protein: CASSHPPGRVYDEQFF

V gene: TRBV19
J gene: TRBJ2-2
clone size: -
D gene: TRBD1
CDR3 DNA: TGTGCCAGTAGTATACAGGGGGCGCGTAGGACCGGGGAGCTGTTTTTT
CDR3 protein: CASSIQGARRTGELFF

V gene: TRBV9
J gene: TRBJ2-3
clone size: -
D gene: -
CDR3 DNA: TGTGCCAGCAGCGTAGCCTTTATAGATACGCAGTATTTT
CDR3 protein: CASSVAFIDTQYF

V gene: TRBV5-1
J gene: TRBJ1-1
clone size: few
D gene: -
CDR3 DNA: TGCGCCAGCAGCTTGGCCAGGGCTGGAACTGAAGCTTTCTTT
CDR3 protein: CASSLARAGTEAFF

V gene: TRBV28
J gene: TRBJ1-4
clone size: few
D gene: -
CDR3 DNA: TGTGCCAGCAGCCCTGGACAAGCAACTAATGAAAAACTGTTTTTT
CDR3 protein: CASSPGQATNEKLFF

V gene: TRBV10-3
J gene: TRBJ1-5
clone size: -
D gene: -
CDR3 DNA: TGTGCCATCAGTGAGGAACAGGGAAGCAATCAGCCCCAGCATTTT
CDR3 protein: CAISEEQGSNQPQHF

V gene: TRBV6-1
J gene: TRBJ2-7
clone size: -
D gene: -
CDR3 DNA: TGTGCCAGCAGTGAAGGTCGGGAGCAGTACTTC
CDR3 protein: CASSEGREQYF

V gene: TRBV6-5
J gene: TRBJ2-2
clone size: -
D gene: -
CDR3 DNA: TGTGCCAGCAGTTACTCGATTCAGGGCGGCGCCGGGGAGCTGTTTTTT
CDR3 protein: CASSYSIQGGAGELFF

V gene: TRBV6-5
J gene: TRBJ1-4
clone size: -
D gene: TRBD1
CDR3 DNA: TGTGCCAGCAGCTATGACAGGGTATCCGAAAAACTGTTTTTT
CDR3 protein: CASSYDRVSEKLFF

V gene: TRBV28
J gene: TRBJ1-2
clone size: -
D gene: -
CDR3 DNA: TGTGCCAGCAGTTCGTACACCACCTATGGCTACACCTTC
CDR3 protein: CASSSYTTYGYTF

V gene: TRBV7-9
J gene: TRBJ1-4
clone size: once
D gene: -
CDR3 DNA: TGTGCCAGCAGCTTAGAGGGGACAACTAATGAAAAACTGTTTTTT
CDR3 protein: CASSLEGTTNEKLFF

V gene: TRBV10-3
J gene: TRBJ2-2
clone size: -
D gene: TRBD2
CDR3 DNA: TGTGCCATCGGACTAGCGGGAGGCACCGGGGAGCTGTTTTTT
CDR3 protein: CAIGLAGGTGELFF

V gene: TRBV19
J gene: TRBJ1-4
clone size: -
D gene: TRBD1
CDR3 DNA: TGTGCCAGCGCGACGCGAAACAGGGGGCAGGAGGAAAAACTGTTTTTT
CDR3 protein: CASATRNRGQEEKLFF

V gene: TRBV27
J gene: TRBJ1-1
clone size: -
D gene: TRBD1
CDR3 DNA: TGTGCCAGCAGTCTTTCCGGGACAGGATTGAACACTGAAGCTTTCTTT
CDR3 protein: CASSLSGTGLNTEAFF

V gene: TRBV29-1
J gene: TRBJ1-3
clone size: -
D gene: -
CDR3 DNA: TGCAGCGTTGACCTTGACAGAGATGGAAACACCATATATTTT
CDR3 protein: CSVDLDRDGNTIYF

V gene: TRBV7-2
J gene: TRBJ1-1
clone size: -
D gene: TRBD1
CDR3 DNA: TGTGCCAGCAGGCTAGCCGGACAGGGGAGGATGAACACTGAAGCTTTCTTT
CDR3 protein: CASRLAGQGRMNTEAFF

V gene: TRBV19
J gene: TRBJ2-7
clone size: -
D gene: TRBD1
CDR3 DNA: TGTGCCAGTAGTATGTCAGGACAGGGGGCTTACGAGCAGTACTTC
CDR3 protein: CASSMSGQGAYEQYF

V gene: TRBV7-6
J gene: TRBJ2-3
clone size: -
D gene: TRBD2
CDR3 DNA: TGTGCCAGCAGCTTACTCGGGAGGGGCAGCGATACGCAGTATTTT
CDR3 protein: CASSLLGRGSDTQYF

V gene: TRBV11-2
J gene: TRBJ2-7
clone size: -
D gene: TRBD2
CDR3 DNA: TGTGCCAGCAGCCAGGGACTAGGAAAGTACTTC
CDR3 protein: CASSQGLGKYF

V gene: TRBV19
J gene: TRBJ1-4
clone size: few
D gene: TRBD1
CDR3 DNA: TGTGCCAGTAGCGACAGAACAGGGGGTCATGAAAAACTGTTTTTT
CDR3 protein: CASSDRTGGHEKLFF

V gene: TRBV18
J gene: TRBJ2-3
clone size: -
D gene: -
CDR3 DNA: TGTGCCAGCTCACCATTACGGTCCACAGATACGCAGTATTTT
CDR3 protein: CASSPLRSTDTQYF

V gene: TRBV9
J gene: TRBJ2-5
clone size: -
D gene: TRBD1
CDR3 DNA: TGTGCCAGCAGCGTAGGAGTACAGGGGGCTGGAGAGACCCAGTACTTC
CDR3 protein: CASSVGVQGAGETQYF

V gene: TRBV7-2
J gene: TRBJ2-1
clone size: -
D gene: -
CDR3 DNA: TGTGCCAGCAAAGGGGGTCCCACTACTTACAATGAGCAGTTCTTC
CDR3 protein: CASKGGPTTYNEQFF

V gene: TRBV9
J gene: TRBJ1-2
clone size: few
D gene: -
CDR3 DNA: TGTGCCAGCAGCGTAGGTTGGCACCGATATGGCTACACCTTC
CDR3 protein: CASSVGWHRYGYTF

V gene: TRBV5-1
J gene: TRBJ2-2
clone size: -
D gene: TRBD1
CDR3 DNA: TGCGCCAGCAGCGTCCCACCTCGGACAGGGTTTTACCGGGAGCTGTTTTTT
CDR3 protein: CASSVPPRTGFYRELFF

V gene: TRBV6-4
J gene: TRBJ2-7
clone size: -
D gene: TRBD2
CDR3 DNA: TGTGCCAGCAGGGTTCCGGGGACTAGCAAGTACTTC
CDR3 protein: CASRVPGTSKYF

V gene: TRBV30
J gene: TRBJ2-5
clone size: -
D gene: TRBD2
CDR3 DNA: TGTGCCTGGAGTGTCGGCCTAGCGGGAGAGACCCAGTACTTC
CDR3 protein: CAWSVGLAGETQYF

V gene: TRBV9
J gene: TRBJ2-1
clone size: -
D gene: -
CDR3 DNA: TGTGCCAGCAGCGTAGAACAGGGATGGAATGAGCAGTTCTTC
CDR3 protein: CASSVEQGWNEQFF

V gene: TRBV5-4
J gene: TRBJ2-5
clone size: -
D gene: TRBD1
CDR3 DNA: TGTGCCAGCAGCTCGGCCGGGACAGGGCACAGGGAAGAGACCCAGTACTTC
CDR3 protein: CASSSAGTGHREETQYF

V gene: TRBV7-8
J gene: TRBJ2-6
clone size: -
D gene: -
CDR3 DNA: TGTGCCAGCAGCTTAACAGGCTCTGGGGCCAACGTCCTGACTTTC
CDR3 protein: CASSLTGSGANVLTF

V gene: TRBV7-9
J gene: TRBJ1-1
clone size: -
D gene: -
CDR3 DNA: TGTGCCAGCAGCTTGATTCGGGGGGGCGGGGGGACTGAAGCTTTCTTT
CDR3 protein: CASSLIRGGGGTEAFF

V gene: TRBV5-8
J gene: TRBJ2-5
clone size: -
D gene: -
CDR3 DNA: TGTGCCAGCAGCTTAGGCAGGGAGACCCAGTACTTC
CDR3 protein: CASSLGRETQYF

V gene: TRBV9
J gene: TRBJ2-1
clone size: -
D gene: -
CDR3 DNA: TGTGCCAGCAGGACAGGCCTAGCGGTCTCCTACAATGAGCAGTTCTTC
CDR3 protein: CASRTGLAVSYNEQFF

V gene: TRBV5-1
J gene: TRBJ2-1
clone size: -
D gene: TRBD2
CDR3 DNA: TGCGCCAGCAGCTGGACTAGCGGGAGCAATGAGCAGTTCTTC
CDR3 protein: CASSWTSGSNEQFF

V gene: TRBV7-6
J gene: TRBJ1-3
clone size: -
D gene: TRBD1
CDR3 DNA: TGTGCCAGCAGCTCCTCCACAGGGGCGCCCGGAAACACCATATATTTT
CDR3 protein: CASSSSTGAPGNTIYF